A selection of T cell receptor beta chains follows, all from one sample in a study of cytomegalovirus exposure and HLA in healthy donors. Only in-frame clones appear in the TCRdb table, and some are missing; sequencing was by immunoSEQ multiplex PCR. The sample shows about 150,000 clones, less than 65% of them seen only once. The sample was PBMCs. The receptors derive from a woman in her twenties or thirties in good health and CMV-seropositive. Both conserved end residues are part of each CDR3. A D gene is named only where the DNA matches it firmly. Not all rows give a size; the values are once, few, many and, for expanded clones, a class.

d_gene | abundance | j_gene | v_gene | CDR3aa | CDR3nt
NA | NA | TRBJ1-3 | TRBV29-1 | CSAEEGSAIYF | TGCAGCGCCGAGGAGGGAAGCGCCATATATTTT
TRBD1 | NA | TRBJ1-5 | TRBV15 | CATSRGTENQPQHF | TGTGCCACCAGCCGAGGGACAGAAAATCAGCCCCAGCATTTT
TRBD1 | NA | TRBJ2-6 | TRBV6-4 | CASRGQDSAGANVLTF | TGTGCCAGCAGAGGACAGGATTCGGCTGGGGCCAACGTCCTGACTTTC
TRBD2 | NA | TRBJ2-7 | TRBV13 | CASSYIQRTSGRDEQYF | TGTGCCAGCAGCTACATCCAAAGGACTAGCGGGAGAGACGAGCAGTACTTC
NA | few | TRBJ1-1 | TRBV28 | CASSHGGTPTEAFF | TGTGCCAGCAGTCACGGGGGGACTCCCACTGAAGCTTTCTTT
TRBD2 | NA | TRBJ2-1 | TRBV10-2 | CASRLAGANNEQFF | TGCGCCAGCAGACTAGCGGGAGCAAACAATGAGCAGTTCTTC
NA | NA | TRBJ1-3 | TRBV7-9 | CASSSPPTAGNTIYF | TGTGCCAGCAGCTCCCCGCCCACGGCTGGAAACACCATATATTTT
NA | medium-sized | TRBJ1-1 | TRBV5-1 | CASSLDGQAAFF | TGCGCCAGCAGCTTGGATGGGCAGGCAGCTTTCTTT
TRBD2 | once | TRBJ2-1 | TRBV28 | CASTVGTTKQFF | TGTGCCAGCACCGTCGGGACTACAAAGCAGTTCTTC
NA | NA | TRBJ1-6 | TRBV2 | CASSDTNSPLHF | TGTGCCAGCAGCGACACAAATTCACCCCTCCACTTT